The rows below give T cell receptor beta chains drawn from one sample of a study of T cells in narcolepsy. The data were produced by immunoSEQ multiplex PCR, yet TCRdb's version contains in-frame clones alone and is incomplete. The table has 2,000 to 2,500 clones, around a quarter seen once; the top ten hold approximately 20%. These receptors have no known antigen. Sequenced input: cultured CD4+ T cells from cerebrospinal fluid. These receptor sequences come from a human donor with narcolepsy. Each CDR3 is given with its conserved first and last residue. A D gene is named only where the DNA matches it firmly. Clone size is stated in some rows and not others, as once, few, many or a class when expanded.

J,size,V,D,CDR3,DNA
TRBJ2-3,NA,TRBV7-9,NA,CASSYPGTSTDTQYF,TGTGCCAGCAGCTATCCCGGGACTAGCACAGATACGCAGTATTTT
TRBJ2-1,NA,TRBV5-4,NA,CASSQDQIGEQFF,TGTGCCAGCAGCCAAGATCAAATAGGGGAGCAGTTCTTC
TRBJ1-1,NA,TRBV7-9,TRBD1,CASSWDRGKAEAFF,TGTGCCAGCAGCTGGGACAGGGGAAAGGCTGAAGCTTTCTTT
TRBJ2-2,NA,TRBV6-1,NA,CASRWQENTGELFF,TGTGCCAGCAGGTGGCAGGAGAACACCGGGGAGCTGTTTTTT
TRBJ1-4,few,TRBV5-1,TRBD1,CASSLEGGREKLFF,TGCGCCAGCAGCTTGGAAGGGGGCCGTGAAAAACTGTTTTTT
TRBJ2-3,NA,TRBV6-5,NA,CASSAMAIRTDTQYF,TGTGCCAGCAGTGCAATGGCGATTCGCACAGATACGCAGTATTTT
TRBJ1-2,NA,TRBV11-2,TRBD1,CASSTDRGPAYGYTF,TGTGCCAGCAGCACAGACAGGGGGCCGGCATATGGCTACACCTTC
TRBJ2-5,NA,TRBV5-6,NA,CASSLAPRQETQYF,TGTGCCAGCAGCTTAGCGCCTCGACAAGAGACCCAGTACTTC
TRBJ2-6,NA,TRBV5-4,NA,CASSPSGVSGANVLTF,TGTGCCAGCAGCCCTTCAGGGGTCTCTGGGGCCAACGTCCTGACTTTC
TRBJ2-1,NA,TRBV4-2,NA,CASSQPGTNEQFF,TGTGCCAGCAGCCAACCTGGGACTAATGAGCAGTTCTTC
TRBJ2-5,few,TRBV7-3,NA,CASSLGGGAETQYF,TGTGCCAGCAGCTTGGGAGGGGGCGCGGAGACCCAGTACTTC
TRBJ2-7,NA,TRBV1,NA,CTSSPPGYEQYF,TGCACCAGCAGCCCCCCCGGTTACGAGCAGTACTTC
TRBJ1-2,NA,TRBV5-7,TRBD1,CASSLSWDRGNYGYTF,TGTGCCAGCAGCTTGTCTTGGGACAGGGGAAACTATGGCTACACCTTC